Below, 19 T cell receptor beta chains from the same sample are listed, as sequenced in a study of shared clonotypes between healthy human individuals. CD8 cells classed as naive were CD45RO-negative and positively selected for CCR7, excluding terminally differentiated effector memory CD45RA+ cells. The method was immunoSEQ multiplex PCR; TCRdb's version includes in-frame clones alone and lacks a portion of them. The repertoire holds fewer than 700,000 clones, with roughly 95% as singletons. The source material was naive CD8+ T cells sorted from blood. The receptors originated from a woman in her 30s in good health.

The chain links TRBV10-3 to TRBJ1-1, with 9 bases that match TRBD1. Germline V gene data show CDR1 as ENHRY and CDR2 as SYGVKD. CDR3 size: 16 residues. The V and J ends lost 0 bases and 4 bases, in that order; junction bases with no gene match: 6. For the CDR3, the DNA is TGTGCCATCAGTGAGTCTAGGGACAGGGCGCTCACTGAAGCTTTCTTT. Translation: CAISESRDRALTEAFF.

The chain joins TRBV4-1 to TRBJ2-6; D is undetermined. Between the trimmed V and J ends, which lost 6 bases and 0 bases, there was a span of 6 bases. Germline lookup yields CDR1 MGHRA and CDR2 YSYEKL. The CDR3 has 14 amino acids. CDR3 in amino acids: CASRSASGANVLTF. The CDR3 DNA sequence: TGCGCCAGCAGATCCGCCTCTGGGGCCAACGTCCTGACTTTC.

This clone was seen once. The chain employs TRBV29-1 and TRBJ2-2; the D is unclear. The CDR3 loop spans 14 amino acids. The V gene's germline CDR1 is SQVTM and CDR2 ANQGSEA. The V end lost 6 bases, the J end lost 2 bases, and 13 bases lay between the germline ends. The CDR3 coding sequence is TGCAGCGTGCTGGCCCCCCTAAACACCGGGGAGCTGTTTTTT. It specifies CSVLAPLNTGELFF.

The CDR3 DNA reads as TGTGCCAGTAGTAACACCAGGGAGGTCACTGAAGCTTTCTTT. Encoded protein: CASSNTREVTEAFF. The genes are TRBV19 and TRBJ1-1, with a possible D match to TRBD1 (5 bases). The germline V and J ends were trimmed by 4 bases and 4 bases, with 13 bases remaining between them. Germline CDR1 is LNHDA and CDR2 is SQIVND (reference sequence). The CDR3 is 14 residues long.

The chain employs TRBV11-2 and TRBJ1-1; D is uncertain. The CDR3 length is 12 residues. With 1 base removed from V and 10 bases from J, the gap between germline ends came to 10 bases. Germline CDR1 reads SGHAT; CDR2 reads FQNNGV. The CDR3 reads CASSLGGVGAFF. The CDR3 DNA follows: TGTGCCAGCAGCTTAGGTGGGGTTGGAGCTTTCTTT. Based on the CDR3 plus reference TRBV11-2 and TRBJ1-1, the full variable domain is EAGVAQSPRYKIIEKRQSVAFWCNPISGHATLYWYQQILGQGPKLLIQFQNNGVVDDSQLPKDRFSAERLKGVDSTLKIQPAKLEDSAVYLCASSLGGVGAFFGQGTRLTVV.

The chain has TRBV6-1 and TRBJ1-5, with D possibly TRBD1 on 5 matching bases. This CDR3 contains 18 residues. V lost 1 base and J 3 bases, leaving 19 bases between the germline ends. The V gene's germline CDR1 is MNHNS and CDR2 SASEGT. Here the CDR3 reads CASSEVRVFGNYNQPQHF. In DNA form, the CDR3 reads TGTGCCAGCAGTGAAGTCAGGGTTTTTGGGAATTACAATCAGCCCCAGCATTTT.

This CDR3 is CATSSPGQGALHYGYTF. The DNA for the CDR3 is TGTGCCACCAGCAGTCCGGGACAGGGGGCTTTGCACTATGGCTACACCTTC. The genes are TRBV15 and TRBJ1-2; 12 bases map to TRBD1. After removal of 3 bases from V and 3 bases from J, the junction contained 8 bases not matched to a gene. This CDR3 comprises 17 residues. CDR1 is LNHNV, CDR2 YYDKDF, per germline (reference sequence).

V gene TRBV19 combines with J gene TRBJ2-7, with D perhaps given as TRBD1 or TRBD2 (7 bases each). Trimming left V 2 bases short and J 2 bases short, with 19 bases between. The CDR3 covers 17 residues. The germline V gene has CDR1 LNHDA and CDR2 SQIVND (reference sequence). Here the CDR3 DNA reads TGTGCCAGTAGTATAAGGGGGCAGGGCGGGAGTACCTACGAGCAGTACTTC. Protein product: CASSIRGQGGSTYEQYF.

V usage is TRBV4-1 and J usage is TRBJ2-7, with D perhaps given as TRBD1 or TRBD2 (5 bases each). The CDR3 is 16 residues long. Germline V CDR1 and CDR2: MGHRA, YSYEKL. V dropped 0 bases and J dropped 0 bases, with 12 bases sitting between them. CDR3 sequence: CASSQDSRGRSYEQYF. The DNA of the CDR3 is TGCGCCAGCAGCCAAGATTCCCGGGGACGCTCCTACGAGCAGTACTTC.

J is TRBJ2-7 and V is TRBV5-1; TRBD2 might be the D (6 bases). V shed 4 bases and J shed 4 bases, with 18 bases lying between them. CDR1 SGHRS and CDR2 YFSETQ come from the germline V gene. CDR3 length equals 15 residues. This chain's CDR3 is CASSPGTSHVYEQYF. The CDR3 DNA reads as TGCGCCAGCAGCCCGGGGACTTCTCATGTGTACGAGCAGTACTTC.

The chain is built from TRBV10-2 and TRBJ2-7, with D uncertain. Germline assignment: CDR1 WSHSY and CDR2 SAAADI. V lost 5 bases and J 0 bases, leaving 11 bases between the germline ends. The CDR3 is made up of 14 amino acids. The CDR3 DNA is TGCGCCAGCAGTCCCGTGGGTATCTCCTACGAGCAGTACTTC. As protein: CASSPVGISYEQYF.

The chain is built from TRBV2 and TRBJ2-2; D is ambiguous. From germline, CDR1 is SNHLY and CDR2 FYNNEI. The CDR3 extends over 15 amino acids. Trimming left V 2 bases short and J 4 bases short, with 11 bases between. This CDR3 reads CASSEHLTPTGELFF. The DNA for the CDR3 is TGTGCCAGCAGTGAACATCTCACCCCCACCGGGGAGCTGTTTTTT.

This rearrangement joins TRBV6-5 to TRBJ2-1; 12 bases agree with TRBD2. The CDR3 spans 15 residues. V trimming: 0 bases; J trimming: 11 bases; junction bases outside the gene matches: 5. Germline loops: CDR1 MNHEY, CDR2 SVGAGI. The CDR3 loop is CASSYSTSGRWQQFF. DNA of the CDR3: TGTGCCAGCAGTTACTCGACTAGCGGGAGATGGCAGCAGTTCTTC.

CDR3 sequence: CASSPPRVGQGAGNEQFF. CDR3 bases: TGTGCCAGCAGCCCCCCTCGGGTGGGACAGGGGGCAGGTAATGAGCAGTTCTTC. The chain couples TRBV7-9 to TRBJ2-1; TRBD1 matches at 12 bases. Per germline, CDR1 SEHNR and CDR2 FQNEAQ (reference sequence). The length of the CDR3 is 18 residues. The trim removed 5 bases at V and 7 bases at J, leaving 15 bases unmatched.

The table lists this clone with a count of one. The V call is TRBV5-5, the J call TRBJ1-2, with 7 bases aligning to TRBD1. Germline V gene data show CDR1 as SGHKS and CDR2 as YYEKEE (reference sequence). The CDR3 runs to 15 residues. V lost 3 bases and J lost 4; bases outside the gene matches: 9. Written as DNA, the CDR3 is TGTGCCAGCAGCTCGGTTACAGGGGCGGTCTATGGCTACACCTTC. As protein: CASSSVTGAVYGYTF.

Details on this clone: This CDR3 is also generated by other DNA sequences in the sample. The V call is TRBV11-2, the J call TRBJ2-7, with 8 positions matching TRBD2. This CDR3 comprises 13 residues. Trimming removed 3 bases from V and 4 bases from J; junction bases left unmatched: 2. CDR1 SGHAT and CDR2 FQNNGV come from the germline V gene. The CDR3 loop is CASSFERGYEQYF. CDR3 DNA sequence: TGTGCCAGCAGCTTCGAGCGGGGGTACGAGCAGTACTTC.

The chain combines TRBV5-4 with TRBJ2-3; no firm D call. Trimming stripped 5 bases from V and 1 base from J, with 2 bases between. Germline V lookup: CDR1 SGHNT, CDR2 YYREEE (reference sequence). The CDR3 runs to 11 residues. CDR3 protein: CASRGTDTQYF. CDR3 DNA sequence: TGTGCCAGCAGGGGCACAGATACGCAGTATTTT.

This sequence joins TRBV13 and TRBJ2-7, with 8 bases identical to TRBD1. The CDR3 is made up of 14 amino acids. Trimming cost V 4 bases and J 5 bases; bases outside gene matches: 7. Germline V gene sequence: CDR1 PRHDT, CDR2 FYEKMQ (reference sequence). The CDR3, as DNA: TGTGCCAGCAGCTCCCGACAGGGGAGAAACGAGCAGTACTTC. Encoded protein: CASSSRQGRNEQYF.

In its sample, this clone was seen a few times. The chain combines TRBV29-1 with TRBJ1-3; 9 positions agree with TRBD1. The germline V gene has CDR1 SQVTM and CDR2 ANQGSEA. With 3 bases clipped from V and 5 bases from J, the junction kept 5 bases outside the gene matches. CDR3 size: 14 residues. The CDR3 reads CSVEADRGRNTIYF. The CDR3 nucleotides are TGCAGCGTTGAGGCGGACAGGGGACGAAACACCATATATTTT.